This T cell receptor (beta chain) was obtained from a study of breast tumors, draining lymph nodes, adjacent tissues. The lymph nodes were axillary draining lymph nodes from breast cancer patients. Study-wide findings and caveats: Compared with basal-like, luminal-like tumors shared significantly more repertoire with nontumor tissue. Tumors had less TCR diversity than lymph nodes, more than nontumor tissue. Data only fit, rather than demonstrated, lymph node origin of most tumor T cells. The data were judged consistent with most tumor T cells coming from lymph node and expanding in tumor.

TCRdb analysed the multiplex PCR reads with MiXCR anew, one entry per CDR3 protein. This sample yields about 170,000 distinct CDR3 sequences, of which about 33% are seen a single time; approximately 3.9% belongs to the top ten. The J segment lost 2 bases and the V segment lost 7 bases, leaving 4 bases of the junction unmatched. This CDR3 comprises 15 residues. The germline gives CDR1 KGHDR, CDR2 SFDVKD. This clonotype was picked up many times. What it recognizes is unknown. The sequencing input was axillary lymph node tissue. The sequence came from a female donor with breast cancer. Some clones in this sample may be carry-over from other donors' samples. J is TRBJ2-1 and V is TRBV24-1; 10 nucleotides align to TRBD2. The chain's CDR3 is CATSLAGATYNEQFF. As DNA, the CDR3 is TGTGCCACCAGCCTAGCGGGAGCTACCTACAATGAGCAGTTCTTC.